The clone carrying this T cell receptor (beta chain) was picked up a small number of times. Its matching antigen is unknown. Individual cDNA molecules were tagged with unique molecular identifiers, the study reported. In TCRdb, the 5' RACE reads were re-called with MiXCR into one record per CDR3 protein. The sample has 65,000 to 85,000 distinct CDR3 sequences; about 13% are singletons. The data were taken from a study of early T cells in non-severe SARS-CoV-2 infection. The overall study: Sequencing targeted bulk RNA from unsorted whole blood, leaving chains unpaired. Study-level results: Lookups in VDJdb leaned toward anti-spike CD8 responses and missed private and CD4 specificities.

This CDR3 spans 14 amino acids. Trimming pared 5 bases from V and 4 bases from J, leaving 13 bases between. Sequences were obtained from whole blood. This chain joins TRBV12-3 or TRBV12-4 and TRBJ2-3; D not certain. This TCR was sampled from an adult who was a healthcare worker with PCR-confirmed SARS-CoV-2 infection or an uninfected control (not recorded which). The CDR3 loop is CASSITPRADTQYF. In nucleotides, the CDR3 is TGTGCCAGCAGTATAACCCCTCGGGCAGATACGCAGTATTTT.